This T cell receptor (beta chain) was profiled in a study of human T cells and chemical hapten exposure. This CDR3 is 15 amino acids long. Germline V lookup: CDR1 DFQATT, CDR2 SNEGSKA (reference sequence). V lost 2 bases to trimming and J lost 8 bases; unmatched junction nucleotides: 14. Via MiXCR, TCRdb re-called the RACE reads, giving one row per CDR3 protein. This table holds roughly 380,000 distinct CDR3 sequences, approximately 5.1% found once. There are a few counts of this clonotype. Stated time point: pre-sensitization, week 0. Treatment specified: therapeutic diphenylcyclopropenone sensitization with weekly scalp DPC. Blood sampling preceded each patch test application. Non-pregnant alopecia patients aged 18 to 70, suitable for DPC therapy.

Here the sequenced sample was whole blood, taken in connection with sensitization to the hapten diphenylcyclopropenone (DPC). The clonotype comes from a woman aged 45-59 years with alopecia areata. Some clones in this sample may be carry-over from other donors' samples. This sequence joins TRBV20-1 and TRBJ1-2; 7 bases are shared with TRBD1. The CDR3 DNA is TGCAGTGCTAGAATCAGGGACAGCGGACAATTGGGCTACACCTTC. Translation gives CSARIRDSGQLGYTF.